One and the same sample provided the 11 T cell receptor beta chains below, sequenced in a study of T cells after somatic rescue of genetic block. Here immunoSEQ multiplex PCR was the method, and the copy in TCRdb shows in-frame clones only, minus some. This repertoire shows 100,000 to 120,000 clones, 90% to 95% found once; its top ten account for about 1.5%. Sequenced: peripheral blood mononuclear cells (PBMCs). These receptors were taken from a woman aged 18-35 years.

The J gene is TRBJ2-7, the V gene TRBV4-3; no clear D. Looked up from germline, CDR1 is LGHNA and CDR2 is YSLEER. CDR3 length: 13 amino acids. V was shortened by 0 bases and J by 5 bases, with 8 bases between the two germline ends. The CDR3 sequence is CASSQERSHEQYF. CDR3 sequence (DNA): TGCGCCAGCAGCCAAGAAAGAAGCCACGAGCAGTACTTC.

The chain links TRBV28 to TRBJ1-3; perhaps TRBD1 as D (5 bases). Germline V gene sequence: CDR1 MDHEN, CDR2 SYDVKM. This CDR3 region has 13 residues. Trimming removed 9 bases at V and 7 bases at J, with 16 bases between. The CDR3 loop reads CASLGTAGNTIYF. DNA of the CDR3: TGTGCCAGTCTAGGAACGGCAGGGAACACCATATATTTT.

The chain has TRBV11-3 and TRBJ2-3, with no clear D. CDR1 SGHNT and CDR2 YENEEA come from the germline V gene. The length of the CDR3 is 16 residues. Trimming stripped 6 bases from V and 2 bases from J, with 18 bases between. CDR3 protein: CASRRNRATVTDTQYF. CDR3 DNA sequence: TGTGCCAGCAGACGCAACCGGGCCACGGTCACAGATACGCAGTATTTT.

J is TRBJ1-2 and V is TRBV5-5; D is perhaps TRBD1 (5 bases). The V gene lost 1 base and the J gene lost 8 bases, with 12 bases spanning the gap. The CDR3 is 13 residues long. The germline V gene encodes CDR1 SGHKS and CDR2 YYEKEE (reference sequence). CDR3 DNA sequence: TGTGCCAGCAGCTTGTCGGGGGATAGAGGCTACACCTTC. It translates to CASSLSGDRGYTF.

The genes are TRBV7-2 and TRBJ1-5; TRBD1 might be the D (5 bases). V was clipped by 6 bases and J by 4 bases, with 10 bases between them. There are 13 residues in the CDR3. Germline V gene data show CDR1 as SGHTA and CDR2 as FQGNSA. CDR3 loop: CASSLRGNQPQHF. The CDR3 DNA is TGTGCCAGCAGTTTACGGGGGAATCAGCCCCAGCATTTT.

The chain combines TRBV9 with TRBJ1-2; D is perhaps TRBD1 (5 bases). CDR3 length equals 14 residues. Looked up from germline, CDR1 is SGDLS and CDR2 is YYNGEE. V shed 0 bases and J shed 7 bases, with 13 bases lying between them. The CDR3 reads CASSVAGGEGGYTF. The CDR3 DNA reads TGTGCCAGCAGCGTAGCTGGGGGGGAGGGTGGCTACACCTTC.

The chain has TRBV5-5 and TRBJ1-1; the D is unclear. Per the germline V gene, CDR1 is SGHKS and CDR2 is YYEKEE (reference sequence). Trimming cost V 7 bases and J 1 base, with 8 bases left between them. The CDR3 length is 12 residues. The CDR3 DNA follows: TGTGCCAGCCGACGGGGGAACACTGAAGCTTTCTTT. Translated: CASRRGNTEAFF.

The rearrangement joins TRBV6-1 to TRBJ2-5, with D hard to call. Per the germline V gene, CDR1 is MNHNS and CDR2 is SASEGT. Between the trimmed V and J ends, which lost 7 bases and 4 bases, there was a span of 13 bases. The CDR3 covers 13 residues. For the CDR3, the DNA is TGTGCCAGCATCCCCGGCGGTGGAGAGACCCAGTACTTC. Its protein is CASIPGGGETQYF.

The V and J genes are TRBV19 and TRBJ2-1, with a possible D match to TRBD1 (5 bases). The ends were cut back, 5 bases at V and 7 bases at J, with 9 bases in the middle. This CDR3 has 12 amino acids. The germline V gene has CDR1 LNHDA and CDR2 SQIVND (reference sequence). CDR3 region: CASSFQGNEQFF. In DNA form, the CDR3 reads TGTGCCAGTAGTTTTCAGGGAAATGAGCAGTTCTTC.

This chain joins TRBV27 and TRBJ2-1; 10 bases match TRBD2. J lost 8 bases, V lost 6 bases, and 10 bases had no gene match. CDR1 is MNHEY and CDR2 is SMNVEV in the germline V gene (reference sequence). This CDR3 contains 15 residues. CDR3 DNA sequence: TGTGCCAGCAGGCGAGGAACTAGCGGGGCGGATGAGCAGTTCTTC. Its protein product is CASRRGTSGADEQFF.

The chain has TRBV27 and TRBJ1-2; no reliable D call. The germline V gene has CDR1 MNHEY and CDR2 SMNVEV (reference sequence). This CDR3 has 11 amino acids. Trimming removed 5 bases from V and 5 bases from J, with 6 bases in between. CDR3 sequence reads: CASSPGYGYTF. CDR3 sequence (DNA): TGTGCCAGCAGTCCGGGGTATGGCTACACCTTC.